This T cell receptor beta chain was sequenced in a study of T-cell memory formation after mild COVID-19. TCRdb itself ran the 5' RACE reads through MiXCR, one entry per CDR3 protein. The table has fewer than 350,000 distinct CDR3 sequences, 7.5% to 9.5% seen once. General study findings and limits: Clones shrinking from day 15 to 85 showed even CD4/CD8 mixes; later expanders tilted CD4+.

This clonotype turned up a few times. The antigen is not known. Sequenced: PBMCs or a T cell subset sorted from them (not recorded which). The origin of this receptor is a man between 18 and 35 years old who had mild COVID-19 (a few samples of this study predate the infection). Cell type and time point are not known.

The chain's CDR3 is CASSLGMYGTSDDEQFF. DNA of the CDR3: TGCGCCAGCAGCTTGGGTATGTATGGTACTAGCGATGATGAGCAGTTCTTC. The genes are TRBV5-1 and TRBJ2-1, with 7 bases aligning to TRBD2. This CDR3 comprises 17 residues. The trim removed 0 bases at V and 8 bases at J, leaving 14 bases unmatched. The germline gives CDR1 SGHRS, CDR2 YFSETQ. The full variable domain, in which reference TRBV5-1 and TRBJ2-1 provide the parts outside the CDR3, is KAGVTQTPRYLIKTRGQQVTLSCSPISGHRSVSWYQQTPGQGLQFLFEYFSETQRNKGNFPGRFSGRQFSNSRSEMNVSTLELGDSALYLCASSLGMYGTSDDEQFFGPGTRLTVL.